This TCR beta chain was captured by sequencing in a study of T cell repertoires in cytomegalovirus infection. V dropped 1 base and J dropped 6 bases, with 10 bases sitting between them. The germline V gene encodes CDR1 LNHDA and CDR2 SQIVND (reference sequence). There are 14 residues in the CDR3. MiXCR, applied by TCRdb to the reads, yields one record per CDR3 protein. This sample has 750,000 to 950,000 distinct CDR3 sequences, with under 35% found just once. Concerning this clonotype: Its antigen is currently unknown.

The sequencing used cultured CD8+ T cells from PBMCs, collected from culture after CMV antigen stimulation. This sequence joins TRBV19 and TRBJ1-5; D is ambiguous. The TCR sequence derives from a human donor in good health (CMV status not recorded). Some clones in this sample may be carry-over from other donors' samples. CDR3 DNA sequence: TGTGCCAGTAGTATAGTGTTGGGTTTTCAGCCCCAGCATTTT. This gives the protein CASSIVLGFQPQHF.